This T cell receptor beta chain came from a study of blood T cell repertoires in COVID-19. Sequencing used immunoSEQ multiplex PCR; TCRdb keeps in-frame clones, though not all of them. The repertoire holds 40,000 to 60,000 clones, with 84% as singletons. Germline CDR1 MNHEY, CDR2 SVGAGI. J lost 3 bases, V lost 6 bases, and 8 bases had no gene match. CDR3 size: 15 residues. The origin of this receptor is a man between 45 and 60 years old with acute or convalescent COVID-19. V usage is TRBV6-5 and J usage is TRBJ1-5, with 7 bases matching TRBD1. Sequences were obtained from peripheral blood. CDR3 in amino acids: CASSTTGANNQPQHF. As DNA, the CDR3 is TGTGCCAGCAGCACCACAGGGGCCAACAATCAGCCCCAGCATTTT.